This note documents a single T cell receptor beta chain sequence. This entry is derived from a study of blood T cell repertoires in COVID-19. Authors' processing steps: Reference gene primer amplification yielded estimated nucleated cell counts. TCRdb's table, derived via immunoSEQ multiplex PCR, lists solely in-frame clones and lacks some. The V and J calls and the clone size are those of that table, but D and trimming were determined from the DNA. Here the sample spans roughly 27,000 clones, 85% to 90% being singletons. CDR3 length equals 16 residues. Per germline, CDR1 LNHDA and CDR2 SQIVND (reference sequence). Trimming left V 3 bases short and J 1 base short, with 15 bases between.

The receptor's source is a woman aged 55-70 years with active COVID-19. This rearrangement joins TRBV19 to TRBJ1-1; D is undetermined. Sequencing used peripheral blood. Here the CDR3 reads CASSISLSQSNTEAFF. The CDR3 DNA sequence: TGTGCCAGTAGTATTAGTTTATCACAGTCGAACACTGAAGCTTTCTTT.